The present entry profiles one T cell receptor (beta chain) with its context. This sample stems from a study of T cell changes during pregnancy in multiple sclerosis. This CDR3 region has 14 residues. The ends lost 4 bases at V and 1 base at J; junction bases unmatched: 0. In germline, CDR1 is LGHNA, CDR2 YSLEER. Here immunoSEQ multiplex PCR was the method, and the copy in TCRdb shows in-frame clones only, minus some. In the table there are around 99,000 clones, around 92% of which are singletons. The genes are TRBV4-3 and TRBJ2-1; 8 bases map to TRBD2. This TCR was recovered from a female donor in good health, enrolled as a control in a pregnancy study. Sample: peripheral blood, taken in the third trimester of pregnancy. The CDR3 reads CASSRGGSYNEQFF. The CDR3 coding sequence is TGCGCCAGCAGCCGCGGGGGGTCCTACAATGAGCAGTTCTTC.